The source of this TCR beta chain is a study of Ad26.COV2.S vaccination and SARS-CoV-2 variants. In the study overall: The study gave Ad26.COV2.S intramuscularly, once or twice 56 days apart. Findings of the study overall: After vaccination, substantial breadth of spike-specific CD8+ and CD4+ responses was reported. People who got the vaccine had more spike-specific TCR breadth than people who got placebo.

With regard to this clone: What it binds is unknown. Other DNA sequences in this specimen translate into the identical CDR3.

Generated by immunoSEQ multiplex PCR, the TCRdb table keeps only in-frame clones and is missing some. The repertoire holds some 320,000 clones, with around four fifths as singletons. The treatment here: roughly 18 received Ad26.COV2.S at low or high dose, single or two shots; several received placebo; per-sample allocation not given. Sampling occurred on day 63 after the first vaccine or placebo injection. An adult donor aged 18-55 years was enrolled in Boston. The sequencing here drew on peripheral blood, taken in a trial of Ad26.COV2.S vaccine versus placebo. This sequence was found in a person aged 18 to 59 who received the Ad26.COV2.S COVID-19 vaccine or a placebo.

The CDR3 DNA reads as TGCGCCTCTAGTTCCGCAGATACGCAGTATTTT. Translating it yields CASSSADTQYF. The rearrangement joins TRBV5-1 to TRBJ2-3; no clear D. CDR3 length equals 11 residues. Germline-derived CDR1 and CDR2 are SGHRS and YFSETQ. V was trimmed by 10 bases and J by 4 bases, leaving 10 bases between them.